This passage covers 32 T cell receptor beta chains from one sample sequenced in a study of T cell repertoires in cytomegalovirus infection. TCRdb reanalysed the reads using MiXCR and keeps one entry per CDR3 protein. The sample records more than 150,000 distinct CDR3 sequences, approximately 19% being singletons. Material: PBMCs. All receptors come from a human donor in good health (CMV status not recorded). Some clones in this sample may be carry-over from other donors' samples.

This chain links TRBV18 with TRBJ2-7; D perhaps matches TRBD1 (5 bases). The CDR3 extends over 15 amino acids. V lost 0 bases, J lost 1 base, and 10 bases lay in between. Germline-derived CDR1 and CDR2 are KGHSH and LQKENI. DNA for the CDR3: TGTGCCAGCTCACCACCTCTGGCAGGGTCCTACGAGCAGTACTTC. Its protein is CASSPPLAGSYEQYF.

This clonotype was found a few times. The chain carries TRBV7-9 and TRBJ2-2; D is ambiguous. CDR1 is SEHNR and CDR2 is FQNEAQ in the germline V gene (reference sequence). CDR3 size: 14 residues. The V and J ends lost 5 bases and 2 bases respectively, with 9 bases between them. CDR3 region: CASSPPENTGELFF. The CDR3 DNA is TGTGCCAGCAGCCCTCCCGAAAACACCGGGGAGCTGTTTTTT.

This clonotype was counted at least ten times. The rearrangement joins TRBV7-6 to TRBJ1-2, with 9 bases aligning to TRBD1. Germline CDR1 and CDR2: SGHVS and FNYEAQ. The CDR3 consists of 14 residues. The V segment lost 5 bases and the J segment 6 bases; nucleotides outside the gene matches: 7. DNA for the CDR3: TGTGCCAGCAGCCCCGGGACAGGGTATAATGGCTACACCTTC. As protein: CASSPGTGYNGYTF.

The rearrangement links TRBV7-2 to TRBJ2-2; D assignment may be TRBD1 or TRBD2 (5 bases each). The germline V and J ends were trimmed by 5 bases and 3 bases, with 10 bases remaining between them. The CDR3 totals 14 residues. Germline V CDR1 and CDR2: SGHTA, FQGNSA. The CDR3 nucleotides are TGTGCCAGCAGCCCGGGGCCGTACACCGGGGAGCTGTTTTTT. Translation: CASSPGPYTGELFF.

The V and J genes are TRBV19 and TRBJ2-4, with a tentative D call TRBD2 (5 bases). This CDR3 contains 16 residues. V gave up 5 bases and J gave up 0 bases, with 14 bases separating them. Germline-derived CDR1 and CDR2 are LNHDA and SQIVND (reference sequence). Written as DNA, the CDR3 is TGTGCCAGTAGTGCCCCGGCCCGGGAAGCCAAAAACATTCAGTACTTC. Translating it yields CASSAPAREAKNIQYF.

V usage is TRBV20-1 and J usage is TRBJ2-2; possible D gene TRBD1, 6 bases. V lost 1 base and J lost 7, with 16 bases in between. The CDR3 extends over 15 amino acids. Germline V CDR1 and CDR2: DFQATT, SNEGSKA (reference sequence). The CDR3 region is CSARVGTTQHGELFF. The CDR3 DNA reads TGCAGTGCTAGAGTCGGGACAACCCAACACGGGGAGCTGTTTTTT.

The CDR3 reads CASLSGGADNEQFF. CDR3 in DNA: TGTGCCAGCCTTAGCGGGGGGGCCGACAATGAGCAGTTCTTC. V usage is TRBV7-2 and J usage is TRBJ2-1; TRBD2 matches 11 bases. Trimming took 8 bases from V and 5 from J; bases not matched to a gene: 5. CDR1 is SGHTA, CDR2 FQGNSA, per germline. The CDR3 sequence is 14 residues long.

This clonotype has more than one count but fewer than ten. Given a much more abundant clone one base away, this may be a read error. The gene calls are TRBV7-3 and TRBJ2-1, with a tentative D call TRBD1 (6 bases). The CDR3 has 13 residues. Deletions cut 5 bases from V and 5 bases from J, with 10 bases between. Per the germline V gene, CDR1 is SGHTA and CDR2 is FQGTGA. DNA for the CDR3: TGTGCCAGCAGCGTAAACAGGGACAATGAGCAGTTCTTC. Amino acid sequence: CASSVNRDNEQFF. The full variable domain, with the rest looked up from reference TRBV7-3 and TRBJ2-1, is GAGVSQTPSNKVTEKGKYVELRCDPISGHTALYWYRQSLGQGPEFLIYFQGTGAADDSGLPNDRFFAVRPEGSVSTLKIQRTERGDSAVYLCASSVNRDNEQFFGPGTRLTVL.

The rearrangement links TRBV3-1 to TRBJ2-7, with 8 bases matching TRBD2. Germline CDR1 is LGHDT and CDR2 is YNNKEL (reference sequence). The CDR3 extends over 14 amino acids. V trimming: 3 bases; J trimming: 2 bases; junction bases outside the gene matches: 3. CDR3 sequence (DNA): TGTGCCAGCAGCCAGGGACTAGAAACCTACGAGCAGTACTTC. It specifies CASSQGLETYEQYF.

This clonotype was seen ten or more times. The V gene is TRBV6-1, the J gene TRBJ2-2; 8 nucleotides match TRBD2. V lost 4 bases and J lost 6; bases outside the gene matches: 7. The CDR3 totals 15 residues. In germline, CDR1 is MNHNS, CDR2 SASEGT. CDR3 sequence: CASSAVQRGSGELFF. The CDR3 DNA follows: TGTGCCAGCAGTGCCGTCCAGCGGGGGTCCGGGGAGCTGTTTTTT.

The CDR3 nucleotides read TGCAGCGTTGGAAACAATGAGCAGTTCTTC. Translation: CSVGNNEQFF. The rearrangement uses TRBV29-1 and TRBJ2-1; the D is unclear. CDR3 length: 10 amino acids. The V end was cut by 4 bases, the J end by 5 bases, with 3 bases between. Germline V gene data show CDR1 as SQVTM and CDR2 as ANQGSEA.

The chain employs TRBV4-3 and TRBJ2-3; TRBD1 matches at 9 bases. Trimming took 1 base from V and 5 from J; bases not matched to a gene: 1. CDR1 LGHNA and CDR2 YSLEER come from the germline V gene. The CDR3 extends over 14 amino acids. CDR3 DNA sequence: TGCGCCAGCAGCCAAGGGACAGGGGAAGATACGCAGTATTTT. Translating gives CASSQGTGEDTQYF.

V usage is TRBV7-9 and J usage is TRBJ1-6; 8 bases line up with TRBD1. The CDR3 is 15 residues long. Germline CDR1 is SEHNR and CDR2 is FQNEAQ (reference sequence). J was trimmed by 9 bases and V by 2 bases; bases with no gene match: 6. The CDR3 here is CASSLHGTGGSPLHF. In nucleotides, the CDR3 is TGTGCCAGCAGCTTACACGGGACAGGAGGTTCACCCCTCCACTTT.

This clonotype was seen at least ten times. This chain links TRBV10-2 with TRBJ2-5; 9 bases map to TRBD2. CDR3 size: 13 residues. With V trimmed by 6 bases and J by 4 bases, 3 bases remained unmatched. Germline V gene data show CDR1 as WSHSY and CDR2 as SAAADI. CDR3 sequence reads: CASSTTSGETQYF. Here the CDR3 DNA reads TGCGCCAGCAGCACGACTAGCGGAGAGACCCAGTACTTC.

This clonotype was picked up one time. This chain connects TRBV7-9 to TRBJ2-7; 7 bases map to TRBD1. The CDR3 covers 15 residues. J lost 5 bases, V lost 1 base, and 8 bases had no gene match. The V gene's germline CDR1 is SEHNR and CDR2 FQNEAQ (reference sequence). CDR3 coding DNA: TGTGCCAGCAGCTTAGTGGCAGGGGGACGGAACGAGCAGTACTTC. Protein: CASSLVAGGRNEQYF.

In its sample, this clonotype was seen many times. The genes are TRBV7-9 and TRBJ1-2; D might be TRBD1 (6 bases). Germline lookup yields CDR1 SEHNR and CDR2 FQNEAQ (reference sequence). CDR3 length: 16 residues. The germline V and J ends were trimmed by 1 base and 4 bases, with 16 bases remaining between them. The CDR3 region is CASSLEGGPAVYGYTF. CDR3 DNA sequence: TGTGCCAGCAGCTTAGAGGGGGGACCCGCGGTCTATGGCTACACCTTC.

This chain uses TRBV6-6 with TRBJ1-5, with no clear D. V lost 5 bases, J lost 1 base, and 21 bases lay in between. Per germline, CDR1 MNHNY and CDR2 SVGAGI (reference sequence). The CDR3 consists of 18 residues. The CDR3, as DNA: TGTGCCAGCAGTGGCCCGATAGGCGTAAGTTGGAGCAATCAGCCCCAGCATTTT. Translation: CASSGPIGVSWSNQPQHF.

This clonotype occurred once. A much larger clonotype is one base distant, so this may be a read error. J is TRBJ2-5 and V is TRBV7-2; D tentatively fits TRBD1 or TRBD2 (5 bases each). V shed 5 bases and J shed 4 bases, with 11 bases lying between them. CDR3 length equals 13 residues. Germline V lookup: CDR1 SGHTA, CDR2 FQGNSA. Here the CDR3 DNA reads TGTGCCAGCAGCACGGGGACCGCAGAGACCCAGTACTTC. Its translation: CASSTGTAETQYF.

This clonotype has at least ten counts. The chain couples TRBV7-8 to TRBJ1-6, with 7 bases that match TRBD1. Germline V gene sequence: CDR1 SGHVS, CDR2 FQNEAQ. CDR3 length equals 15 residues. The V segment lost 2 bases and the J segment 3 bases; nucleotides outside the gene matches: 1. Written as DNA, the CDR3 is TGTGCCAGCAGCTTACAGGGGGACTATAATTCACCCCTCCACTTT. The encoded protein is CASSLQGDYNSPLHF. Full variable domain (outside the CDR3, taken from reference TRBV7-8 and TRBJ1-6): GAGVSQSPRYKVAKRGQDVALRCDPISGHVSLFWYQQALGQGPEFLTYFQNEAQLDKSGLPSDRFFAERPEGSVSTLKIQRTQQEDSAVYLCASSLQGDYNSPLHFGNGTRLTVT.

This clonotype was counted between two and nine times. This rearrangement joins TRBV6-2 or TRBV6-3 to TRBJ2-2, with D uncertain. V was trimmed by 2 bases and J by 7 bases, leaving 11 bases between them. The CDR3 sequence is 14 residues long. CDR1 and CDR2 (germline): MNHEY, SVGEGT. Here the CDR3 reads CASSYPDVVGELFF. Here the CDR3 DNA reads TGTGCCAGCAGTTACCCAGATGTGGTCGGGGAGCTGTTTTTT.

This clonotype has a handful of counts. The rearrangement links TRBV5-1 to TRBJ1-1; 8 bases agree with TRBD1. CDR3 length equals 14 residues. CDR1 and CDR2 from the germline V gene are SGHRS and YFSETQ. V lost 2 bases, J lost 3 bases, and 3 bases stayed unmatched. CDR3 residues: CASSFGQGDTEAFF. CDR3 coding DNA: TGCGCCAGCAGCTTCGGACAGGGCGACACTGAAGCTTTCTTT.

The genes are TRBV6-6 and TRBJ1-1; D is possibly TRBD1 (5 bases). CDR1 and CDR2 from the germline V gene are MNHNY and SVGAGI (reference sequence). V lost 8 bases and J 1 base, leaving 14 bases between the germline ends. The CDR3 loop spans 14 amino acids. The CDR3 loop is CASRGPRANTEAFF. In DNA form, the CDR3 reads TGTGCCAGCCGAGGGCCCAGGGCGAACACTGAAGCTTTCTTT.

This chain uses TRBV28 with TRBJ2-3; the D gene is possibly TRBD2 (5 bases). V was clipped by 8 bases and J by 7 bases, with 13 bases between them. This CDR3 has 12 residues. CDR1 and CDR2 from the germline V gene are MDHEN and SYDVKM. In DNA, the CDR3 is TGTGCCAGCTGGTCTAGCACTTATACGCAGTATTTT. Its protein product is CASWSSTYTQYF.

The chain couples TRBV12-3 or TRBV12-4 to TRBJ2-7, with D perhaps TRBD1 (6 bases). CDR3 length: 14 residues. Trimming pared 5 bases from V and 2 bases from J, leaving 13 bases between. DNA for the CDR3: TGTGCCAGCAGTCTCTACAGGGTCCCCTACGAGCAGTACTTC. It codes for CASSLYRVPYEQYF.

The V and J genes are TRBV6-5 and TRBJ2-1; 8 bases match TRBD1. This CDR3 region has 16 residues. Germline-derived CDR1 and CDR2 are MNHEY and SVGAGI. The ends lost 7 bases at V and 4 bases at J; junction bases unmatched: 12. This CDR3 is CASTQLPGQVYNEQFF. The CDR3 region has the DNA TGTGCCAGCACCCAACTCCCGGGACAGGTTTACAATGAGCAGTTCTTC.

The chain joins TRBV6-5 to TRBJ2-1; TRBD2 matches 10 bases. The V gene end was trimmed by 4 bases and the J gene end by 0 bases; junction bases not matched to a gene: 6. CDR3 length equals 17 residues. CDR1 is MNHEY and CDR2 is SVGAGI in the germline V gene. CDR3 coding DNA: TGTGCCAGCAGTTCTAGACTAGCGGGTAGCTCCTACAATGAGCAGTTCTTC. Translated, it gives CASSSRLAGSSYNEQFF.

This clonotype was observed at least ten times. The gene calls are TRBV11-3 and TRBJ2-3, with a tentative D call TRBD2 (6 bases). From germline, CDR1 is SGHNT and CDR2 YENEEA. The CDR3 has 17 residues. V lost 1 base and J lost 0, with 14 bases in between. The CDR3 here is CASSLGTSGESTDTQYF. In nucleotides, the CDR3 is TGTGCCAGCAGCTTAGGCACCTCGGGGGAGAGCACAGATACGCAGTATTTT. The full variable domain, in which reference TRBV11-3 and TRBJ2-3 provide the parts outside the CDR3, is EAGVVQSPRYKIIEKKQPVAFWCNPISGHNTLYWYLQNLGQGPELLIRYENEEAVDDSQLPKDRFSAERLKGVDSTLKIQPAELGDSAVYLCASSLGTSGESTDTQYFGPGTRLTVL.

The chain uses TRBV7-2 and TRBJ1-5, with D tentatively TRBD1 (6 bases). V was trimmed by 6 bases and J by 4 bases, leaving 19 bases between them. Germline-derived CDR1 and CDR2 are SGHTA and FQGNSA. This CDR3 has 16 residues. The CDR3 sequence is CASRKGGQGSNQPQHF. The CDR3 DNA sequence: TGTGCCAGCAGAAAAGGCGGGCAGGGGAGTAATCAGCCCCAGCATTTT.

This clonotype was detected many times. This sequence joins TRBV4-1 and TRBJ1-1; D unresolved. Between the trimmed V and J ends, which lost 7 bases and 1 base, there was a span of 19 bases. CDR3 length equals 16 residues. The germline V gene has CDR1 MGHRA and CDR2 YSYEKL. The CDR3 DNA is TGCGCCAGCAAGTATAACGGTGAGCGTCCGAACACTGAAGCTTTCTTT. Protein product: CASKYNGERPNTEAFF.

The V call is TRBV18, the J call TRBJ2-5; a weak D match, TRBD1 (5 bases). Looked up from germline, CDR1 is KGHSH and CDR2 is LQKENI. There are 14 residues in the CDR3. V lost 0 bases and J lost 4, with 9 bases in between. The CDR3 loop reads CASSPPTVRETQYF. For the CDR3, the DNA is TGTGCCAGCTCACCACCGACAGTTCGAGAGACCCAGTACTTC. Full variable domain (rest looked up from reference TRBV18 and TRBJ2-5): NAGVMQNPRHLVRRRGQEARLRCSPMKGHSHVYWYRQLPEEGLKFMVYLQKENIIDESGMPKERFSAEFPKEGPSILRIQQVVRGDSAAYFCASSPPTVRETQYFGPGTRLLVL.

This clonotype was seen a single time. V gene TRBV5-8 combines with J gene TRBJ2-1; D perhaps matches TRBD1 (6 bases). V was trimmed by 4 bases and J by 0 bases, leaving 11 bases between them. This CDR3 has 15 residues. Germline V CDR1 and CDR2: SGHTS, YDEGEE. The CDR3, as DNA: TGTGCCAGCAGCCCCGCCAGGGGCTCCTACAATGAGCAGTTCTTC. Protein sequence: CASSPARGSYNEQFF.

This clonotype was observed many times. The CDR3 reads CASSRNHGEKLFF. Written as DNA, the CDR3 is TGTGCCAGCAGTCGCAACCATGGTGAAAAACTGTTTTTT. V usage is TRBV12-3 or TRBV12-4 and J usage is TRBJ1-4; no reliable D call. The CDR3 sequence is 13 residues long. Trimming shortened V by 5 bases and J by 7 bases, and 11 bases separated the two germline ends.